The 3 T cell receptor beta chains given below trace back to one sample, sequenced in a study of monozygotic twins with inflammatory bowel disease (dated by TCRdb to 2018 to 2020). The library was generated by 5' RACE. These reads were obtained on an Illumina HiSeq 2500. Following TCRdb reprocessing, every CDR3 protein sequence forms one entry, and DNA is not provided. The table for this sample lists 300,000 to 400,000 distinct CDR3 sequences. The ten largest clonotypes hold 2.5% to 3% of the sample. The sequenced material came from blood. These receptors all come from a human donor with ulcerative colitis or Crohn's disease, or a healthy co-twin of an affected twin (not recorded which).

This chain links TRBV4-1 with TRBJ2-2; TCRdb outputs TRBD2, but without DNA this stays unchecked. The germline V gene encodes CDR1 MGHRA and CDR2 YSYEKL. CDR3 length equals 18 residues. The CDR3 loop reads CATSGRGLAGLNTGELFF.

The CDR3 protein is CASSLSRQVQYF. The V and J genes are TRBV7-2 and TRBJ2-5; as DNA is missing, the TRBD1 call by TCRdb cannot be tested. CDR3 size: 12 residues. Germline-derived CDR1 and CDR2 are SGHTA and FQGNSA.

This chain uses TRBV28 with TRBJ2-1. Germline assignment: CDR1 MDHEN and CDR2 SYDVKM. The CDR3 contains 13 residues. CDR3 protein: CASRGFSYNEQFF.